This TCR beta chain was documented in a study of blood T cell repertoires in COVID-19. Across the whole study: From T cells, B-cell-depleted T cells, or PBMCs came the material, which was cDNA or gDNA.

CDR1 and CDR2 (germline): LNHNV, YYDKDF (reference sequence). This CDR3 region has 13 residues. Trimming cost V 5 bases and J 7 bases, with 12 bases left between them. Per the study methods: The assay estimated nucleated cells by amplifying reference gene primers. Sequencing used immunoSEQ multiplex PCR; TCRdb keeps in-frame clones, though not all of them. Clone size and V and J calls were adopted from that table, with D and trimming inferred from the DNA. The table includes 30,000 to 50,000 clones, over 75% detected once. The chain couples TRBV15 to TRBJ1-5, with D unresolved. The sample taken for sequencing was peripheral blood. The receptor was derived from a man older than 75 with active or convalescent COVID-19. The CDR3 DNA reads TGTGCCACCAGCGGCGCAAGAGGCCAGCCCCAGCATTTT. This translates into CATSGARGQPQHF.